The 28 T cell receptor beta chains listed next were all sequenced from one sample in a study of vaccination and CD4 T cells after COVID-19. Researchers used the Oncomine TCR Beta short-read assay to sequence DNA from cultured CD4+ T cells. MiXCR was run by TCRdb on the PCR reads, yielding one entry per CDR3 protein. The data contain around 12,000 distinct CDR3 sequences, 76% of them singletons. This sample's treatment: approximately 9-day PBMC culture with coronavirus spike peptide pools or control peptides (ViraFEST assay). Their antigens are not known. Material for sequencing was CD4+ T cells from blood, cultured in vitro. The receptors come from a human donor who had recovered from COVID-19.

The chain carries TRBV19 and TRBJ2-2, with TRBD1 as a possible D gene (6 bases). The CDR3 contains 16 residues. V lost 5 bases and J 4 bases, leaving 17 bases between the germline ends. CDR1 and CDR2 from the germline V gene are LNHDA and SQIVND (reference sequence). The CDR3 coding sequence is TGTGCCAGTAGTCTTACCGAACAGGGTGTCACCGGGGAGCTGTTTTTT. Its translation: CASSLTEQGVTGELFF.

The chain links TRBV20-1 to TRBJ1-6; perhaps TRBD1 as D (6 bases). Germline CDR1 reads DFQATT; CDR2 reads SNEGSKA (reference sequence). This CDR3 is 15 amino acids long. V was cut by 6 bases and J by 1 base, with 13 bases left in between. DNA of the CDR3: TGCAGTGCGGAACGCGGGACATCCTATAATTCACCCCTCCACTTT. Residues: CSAERGTSYNSPLHF.

The chain uses TRBV5-1 and TRBJ1-6; D unresolved. Germline-derived CDR1 and CDR2 are SGHRS and YFSETQ. Trimming took off 1 base at V and 7 bases at J, with 12 bases between the two ends. This CDR3 is built from 15 residues. The CDR3: CASSLIATENSPLHF. CDR3 in DNA: TGCGCCAGCAGCTTGATCGCAACAGAGAATTCACCCCTCCACTTT.

The V and J genes are TRBV28 and TRBJ2-7; TRBD2 matches at 8 bases. The germline CDR1 and CDR2 sequences are MDHEN and SYDVKM. After removal of 6 bases from V and 3 bases from J, the junction contained 13 bases not matched to a gene. This CDR3 spans 16 amino acids. The CDR3 sequence: CASRPSGSPSNYEQYF. The CDR3 DNA is TGTGCCAGCAGACCGAGCGGGAGTCCCAGTAACTACGAGCAGTACTTC.

The gene calls are TRBV6-1 and TRBJ1-2, with TRBD1 identical over 10 bases. The length of the CDR3 is 15 residues. CDR1 is MNHNS, CDR2 SASEGT, per germline. The trim removed 8 bases at V and 4 bases at J, leaving 10 bases unmatched. The DNA of the CDR3 is TGTGCCAGCGCTCGCGGGACAGGGGACATCTATGGCTACACCTTC. This encodes CASARGTGDIYGYTF.

CDR3 in amino acids: CASSVGEPQGIGTDTQYF. CDR3 nucleotide sequence: TGTGCCAGCAGCGTAGGCGAGCCCCAGGGGATAGGCACAGATACGCAGTATTTT. The rearrangement uses TRBV9 and TRBJ2-3; D may be TRBD1 (6 bases). The germline V gene has CDR1 SGDLS and CDR2 YYNGEE. The CDR3 contains 18 residues. V lost 0 bases, J lost 1 base, and 18 bases lay in between.

This clonotype was observed once. The chain uses TRBV24-1 and TRBJ2-5, with D maybe TRBD1 (5 bases). This CDR3 spans 14 amino acids. CDR1 KGHDR and CDR2 SFDVKD come from the germline V gene. Trimming pared 9 bases from V and 5 bases from J, leaving 18 bases between. CDR3 amino acids: CATSKTGLTETQYF. The DNA of the CDR3 is TGTGCCACCTCCAAAACAGGATTGACGGAGACCCAGTACTTC.

This clonotype occurred a few times. The chain is built from TRBV2 and TRBJ1-2; no clear D. The ends were cut back, 7 bases at V and 3 bases at J, with 12 bases in the middle. The CDR3 is 13 amino acids. Germline V gene data show CDR1 as SNHLY and CDR2 as FYNNEI. Written as DNA, the CDR3 is TGTGCCAGCAATATGGGGTTTGACTATGGCTACACCTTC. Encoded protein: CASNMGFDYGYTF.

The chain joins TRBV27 to TRBJ1-5; tentatively, D is TRBD1 (6 bases). Germline assignment: CDR1 MNHEY and CDR2 SMNVEV (reference sequence). This CDR3 comprises 17 residues. The V end lost 3 bases, the J end lost 4 bases, and 19 bases lay between the germline ends. CDR3 coding DNA: TGTGCCAGCAGTTTGGAGGGAGGGGGATTTGGAAATCAGCCCCAGCATTTT. Translating gives CASSLEGGGFGNQPQHF.

The V and J genes are TRBV3-1 and TRBJ1-1; tentative D call: TRBD1 (5 bases). This CDR3 contains 17 residues. Germline loops: CDR1 LGHDT, CDR2 YNNKEL (reference sequence). Trimming stripped 0 bases from V and 1 base from J, with 15 bases between. The CDR3 DNA is TGTGCCAGCAGCCAAGAGGTTCAGGCAGGGAGGAACACTGAAGCTTTCTTT. Translated, it gives CASSQEVQAGRNTEAFF.

The chain links TRBV27 to TRBJ1-2; TRBD1 might be the D (5 bases). Per the germline V gene, CDR1 is MNHEY and CDR2 is SMNVEV (reference sequence). CDR3 length: 13 residues. The V end lost 6 bases, the J end lost 6 bases, and 14 bases lay between the germline ends. CDR3 loop: CASSSGTVDGYTF. As DNA, the CDR3 is TGTGCCAGCAGCTCCGGGACGGTAGATGGCTACACCTTC.

The table lists this clonotype with a few counts. The rearrangement joins TRBV18 to TRBJ2-5, with D possibly being TRBD2 (6 bases). The V gene lost 6 bases and the J gene lost 2 bases, with 19 bases spanning the gap. Germline V gene sequence: CDR1 KGHSH, CDR2 LQKENI. The CDR3 is 16 residues long. The CDR3 region is CASSLSLGLLQETQYF. The CDR3 DNA sequence: TGTGCCAGCTCCCTTTCCTTGGGACTGTTACAAGAGACCCAGTACTTC. Drawing the rest from reference TRBV18 and TRBJ2-5, the complete variable domain is NAGVMQNPRHLVRRRGQEARLRCSPMKGHSHVYWYRQLPEEGLKFMVYLQKENIIDESGMPKERFSAEFPKEGPSILRIQQVVRGDSAAYFCASSLSLGLLQETQYFGPGTRLLVL.

In its sample, this clonotype was seen once. This rearrangement joins TRBV7-3 to TRBJ1-2, with D possibly being TRBD1 (5 bases). The germline CDR1 and CDR2 sequences are SGHTA and FQGTGA. The CDR3 covers 13 residues. Trimming stripped 4 bases from V and 6 bases from J, with 12 bases between. The CDR3 DNA reads TGTGCCAGCAGCTCAGGGAGGGGTCATGGCTACACCTTC. It translates to CASSSGRGHGYTF. The full variable domain, in which reference TRBV7-3 and TRBJ1-2 provide the parts outside the CDR3, is GAGVSQTPSNKVTEKGKYVELRCDPISGHTALYWYRQSLGQGPEFLIYFQGTGAADDSGLPNDRFFAVRPEGSVSTLKIQRTERGDSAVYLCASSSGRGHGYTFGSGTRLTVV.

J is TRBJ2-1 and V is TRBV2, with D tentatively TRBD1 (6 bases). The CDR3 is made up of 14 amino acids. V lost 4 bases to trimming and J lost 7 bases, with 14 bases between them. The germline V gene encodes CDR1 SNHLY and CDR2 FYNNEI. CDR3 loop: CASSALWGPNEQFF. In nucleotides, the CDR3 is TGTGCCAGCAGTGCGCTATGGGGGCCGAATGAGCAGTTCTTC.

This clonotype is medium-sized (0.01 to 0.1%) in the sample. The chain joins TRBV11-2 to TRBJ2-2, with a possible D match to TRBD2 (6 bases). CDR3 length equals 15 residues. Germline V lookup: CDR1 SGHAT, CDR2 FQNNGV. With 3 bases removed from V and 4 bases from J, the gap between germline ends came to 12 bases. CDR3 coding DNA: TGTGCCAGCAGCTTTGGGGCTAGCGCCACCGGGGAGCTGTTTTTT. It specifies CASSFGASATGELFF.

The J gene is TRBJ1-4, the V gene TRBV7-9; tentative D call: TRBD1 (5 bases). Looked up from germline, CDR1 is SEHNR and CDR2 is FQNEAQ (reference sequence). V was trimmed by 3 bases and J by 5 bases, leaving 13 bases between them. The CDR3 runs 15 residues. CDR3 loop: CASSFSGTVNEKLFF. In nucleotides, the CDR3 is TGTGCCAGCAGCTTCTCCGGGACGGTGAATGAAAAACTGTTTTTT.

On this clonotype: This sequence may be a read error, since a much larger clone differs from it by one base. The conserved final phenylalanine or tryptophan is absent from the CDR3, which likely points to a read error. CDR3 loop: CSARKGGVGYGYTS. The DNA of the CDR3 is TGCAGTGCTAGGAAAGGGGGGGTAGGCTATGGCTACACCTCC. The gene calls are TRBV20-1 and TRBJ1-2; possibly TRBD1 for D (6 bases). Trimming took 3 bases from V and 4 from J, leaving 15 bases between them. The CDR3 runs 14 residues. Germline values: CDR1 DFQATT, CDR2 SNEGSKA (reference sequence).

This clonotype has only one observation. The CDR3 ends on some other residue instead of the conserved phenylalanine or tryptophan, so this is likely a read error. V and J are TRBV2 and TRBJ1-5; TRBD1 aligns across 7 bases. The germline V gene encodes CDR1 SNHLY and CDR2 FYNNEI. This CDR3 comprises 14 residues. V gave up 4 bases and J gave up 3 bases; unmatched junction bases: 3. CDR3 nucleotide sequence: TGTGCCAGCAGTGGACAGGGATACAATCAGCCCCAGCATCTT. Translating gives CASSGQGYNQPQHL.

The chain links TRBV5-1 to TRBJ1-6; D may be TRBD1 (6 bases). This CDR3 region has 15 residues. Germline values: CDR1 SGHRS, CDR2 YFSETQ. Trimming shortened V by 0 bases and J by 7 bases, and 11 bases separated the two germline ends. DNA of the CDR3: TGCGCCAGCAGCTTGGAATCTACAGGGAATTCACCCCTCCACTTT. It codes for CASSLESTGNSPLHF.

Concerning this clonotype: A clone one base away is much larger, so this may be a read error. The chain joins TRBV28 to TRBJ2-3; no reliable D call. This CDR3 has 13 amino acids. Germline CDR1 MDHEN, CDR2 SYDVKM. With 5 bases removed from V and 7 bases from J, the gap between germline ends came to 13 bases. The CDR3 bases are TGTGCCAGCAGTATATCGTTCTTAAATACGCAGTATTTT. Translating it yields CASSISFLNTQYF.

The rearrangement joins TRBV6-1 to TRBJ1-5; 7 bases match TRBD1. Trimming removed 10 bases from V and 2 bases from J; junction bases left unmatched: 8. This CDR3 spans 14 amino acids. CDR1 and CDR2 from the germline V gene are MNHNS and SASEGT. The CDR3 region is CATDATGGNQPQHF. The CDR3 nucleotides read TGTGCCACGGACGCTACAGGGGGCAATCAGCCCCAGCATTTT.

Only a few counts were recorded for this clonotype. The chain is built from TRBV7-9 and TRBJ2-5; unclear D gene. Germline V gene sequence: CDR1 SEHNR, CDR2 FQNEAQ (reference sequence). V lost 1 base to trimming and J lost 5 bases, with 14 bases between them. This CDR3 has 15 amino acids. The CDR3 region has the DNA TGTGCCAGCAGCTTAGGAGGTAGCCGAAGGGAGACCCAGTACTTC. Protein sequence: CASSLGGSRRETQYF.

The J gene is TRBJ1-1, the V gene TRBV19; D unclear. This CDR3 spans 11 amino acids. CDR1 LNHDA and CDR2 SQIVND come from the germline V gene (reference sequence). Trimming shortened V by 0 bases and J by 7 bases, and 3 bases separated the two germline ends. As DNA, the CDR3 is TGTGCCAGTAGTATAGATTTTGAAGCTTTCTTT. Protein product: CASSIDFEAFF.

The chain employs TRBV5-4 and TRBJ2-7; D is possibly TRBD2 (6 bases). The CDR3 contains 15 residues. CDR1 and CDR2 (germline): SGHNT, YYREEE (reference sequence). V shed 0 bases and J shed 1 base, with 11 bases lying between them. Written as DNA, the CDR3 is TGTGCCAGCAGCTTGGCCGGGAGCGGTTCCTACGAGCAGTACTTC. Translated, it gives CASSLAGSGSYEQYF.

The chain uses TRBV7-3 and TRBJ1-1, with 8 bases matching TRBD1. Germline V lookup: CDR1 SGHTA, CDR2 FQGTGA. CDR3 size: 15 residues. The V gene end was trimmed by 1 base and the J gene end by 1 base; junction bases not matched to a gene: 2. This CDR3 reads CASSLMGTGNTEAFF. For the CDR3, the DNA is TGTGCCAGCAGCTTAATGGGGACAGGGAACACTGAAGCTTTCTTT.

V is TRBV21-1 and J is TRBJ2-7; the listed D gene, TRBD1, was not tested against the DNA. TRBV21-1 is classified as a pseudogene. The CDR3 is made up of 15 amino acids. In DNA form, the CDR3 reads TGTGCCAGCAGCAAAGAGGGGCCGACCCGGGGCGAGCAGTACTTC. Its protein product is CASSKEGPTRGEQYF.

The CDR3 coding sequence is TGTGCCAGCAGCACGACAGCGGGGTGGGTGAACTATGGCTACACCTTC. It translates to CASSTTAGWVNYGYTF. The chain carries TRBV7-6 and TRBJ1-2, with D perhaps TRBD1 (5 bases). Germline CDR1 reads SGHVS; CDR2 reads FNYEAQ. The CDR3 contains 16 residues. The V and J ends lost 5 bases and 2 bases respectively, with 18 bases between them.

The chain couples TRBV7-8 to TRBJ2-7; D unresolved. V lost 4 bases, J lost 2 bases, and 15 bases lay in between. The CDR3 is 15 amino acids. The germline V gene encodes CDR1 SGHVS and CDR2 FQNEAQ. The CDR3 reads CASSSRPMATYEQYF. DNA for the CDR3: TGTGCCAGCAGCTCCCGCCCGATGGCCACCTACGAGCAGTACTTC. The full variable domain, with the rest looked up from reference TRBV7-8 and TRBJ2-7, is GAGVSQSPRYKVAKRGQDVALRCDPISGHVSLFWYQQALGQGPEFLTYFQNEAQLDKSGLPSDRFFAERPEGSVSTLKIQRTQQEDSAVYLCASSSRPMATYEQYFGPGTRLTVT.